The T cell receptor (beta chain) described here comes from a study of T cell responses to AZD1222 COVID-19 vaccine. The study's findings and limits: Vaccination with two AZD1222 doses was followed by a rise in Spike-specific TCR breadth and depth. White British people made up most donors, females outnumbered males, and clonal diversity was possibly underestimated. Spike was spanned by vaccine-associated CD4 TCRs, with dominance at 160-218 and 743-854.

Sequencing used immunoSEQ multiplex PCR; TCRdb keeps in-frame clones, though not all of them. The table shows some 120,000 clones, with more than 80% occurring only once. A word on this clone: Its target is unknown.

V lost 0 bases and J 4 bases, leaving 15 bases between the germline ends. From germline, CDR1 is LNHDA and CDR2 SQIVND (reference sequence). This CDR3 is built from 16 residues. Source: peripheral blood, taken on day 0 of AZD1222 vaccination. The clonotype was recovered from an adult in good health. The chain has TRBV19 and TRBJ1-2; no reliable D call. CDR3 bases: TGTGCCAGTAGTATAGATGCGGGGAGATTGAGCTATGGCTACACCTTC. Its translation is CASSIDAGRLSYGYTF.